This TCR beta chain was identified during a study of technical replicates of blood from a handful of donors. The protocol was immunoSEQ multiplex PCR, while the TCRdb copy is restricted to in-frame clones and leaves out a portion. Of about 88,000 clones listed, around 94% were seen once; the top ten hold about 0.23%. The CDR3 contains 15 residues. V was trimmed by 2 bases and J by 6 bases, leaving 18 bases between them. CDR1 is GTSNPN and CDR2 is SVGIG in the germline V gene (reference sequence). The chain joins TRBV30 to TRBJ2-3, with D perhaps matching TRBD2 (6 bases). The receptor was isolated from a human donor in good health. Sequencing used T cells isolated from PBMCs. CDR3: CAWSLTSGITDTQYF. The CDR3 nucleotides read TGTGCCTGGAGTCTGACTAGTGGGATCACGGATACGCAGTATTTT.